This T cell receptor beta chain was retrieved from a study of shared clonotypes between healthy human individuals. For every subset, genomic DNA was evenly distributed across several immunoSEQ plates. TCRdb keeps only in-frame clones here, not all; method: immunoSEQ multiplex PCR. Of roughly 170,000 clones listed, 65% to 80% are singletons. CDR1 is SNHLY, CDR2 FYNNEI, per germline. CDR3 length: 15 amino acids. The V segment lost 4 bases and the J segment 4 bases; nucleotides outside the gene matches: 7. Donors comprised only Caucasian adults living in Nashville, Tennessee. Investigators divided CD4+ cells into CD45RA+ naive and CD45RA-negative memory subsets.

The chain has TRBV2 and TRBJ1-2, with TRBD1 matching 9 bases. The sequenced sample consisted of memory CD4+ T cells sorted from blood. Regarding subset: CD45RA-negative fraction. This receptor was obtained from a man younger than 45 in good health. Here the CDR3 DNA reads TGTGCCAGCAGTGTAACGGGACAGGGTCCCTATGGCTACACCTTC. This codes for CASSVTGQGPYGYTF. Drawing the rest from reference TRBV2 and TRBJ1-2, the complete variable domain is EPEVTQTPSHQVTQMGQEVILRCVPISNHLYFYWYRQILGQKVEFLVSFYNNEISEKSEIFDDQFSVERPDGSNFTLKIRSTKLEDSAMYFCASSVTGQGPYGYTFGSGTRLTVV.